What follows is one T cell receptor beta chain and its context. Antigen unknown. This entry comes from a study of Ad26.COV2.S vaccination and SARS-CoV-2 variants. Overall study context: Dosing was one shot or two shots 56 days apart. General study points: Ad26.COV2.S recipients had broader spike-specific TCRs (P = 0.0014). Marked by substantial breadth, spike-specific CD8+ and CD4+ T cell responses were reportedly seen after vaccination.

Repertoires were generated with immunoSEQ multiplex PCR, while TCRdb's copy carries only in-frame clones and drops some. The sample contains around 300,000 clones, 70% to 90% of which appear only once. Germline V gene data show CDR1 as SGHTA and CDR2 as FQGTGA. V lost 4 bases and J lost 6; bases outside the gene matches: 3. This CDR3 has 14 amino acids. Sample treatment: 19 received Ad26.COV2.S at low or high dose, single or two shots; five or six received placebo; per-sample allocation not given. Day 63 following the first vaccine or placebo injection was when the samples were taken. A Boston donor was an adult aged 18-55 years.

This sequence originates from a person between 18 and 65 years old who received the Ad26.COV2.S COVID-19 vaccine or a placebo. Sample: peripheral blood, taken in a trial of Ad26.COV2.S vaccine versus placebo. This rearrangement joins TRBV7-3 to TRBJ1-6; TRBD1 matches 7 bases. The CDR3 loop is CASSSGGGNSPLHF. CDR3 nucleotides: TGTGCCAGCAGCTCAGGGGGGGGTAATTCACCCCTCCACTTT.